The T cell receptor (beta chain) under discussion was sequenced for a study of blood T cell repertoires in COVID-19. About the study: The analysed material was cDNA or gDNA that came from T cells, B-cell-depleted T cells, or PBMCs.

In the original processing: Reference gene primer amplification in the assay estimated nucleated cell counts. TCRdb keeps only in-frame clones here, not all; method: immunoSEQ multiplex PCR. Clone size and V and J calls were adopted from that table, with D and trimming inferred from the DNA. The data show about 230,000 clones, approximately 88% seen once. Those who participated ranged in age from roughly 18 to 90 years and resided in 24 US areas. Assignment of participants to cohorts was predicated upon participant-reported clinical history. Germline loops: CDR1 MNHEY, CDR2 SVGAGI. V was pared by 7 bases and J by 2 bases, with 12 bases between. The CDR3 has 14 residues.

This receptor was identified in a woman between 35 and 50 years old with acute COVID-19. Material for sequencing was PBMCs or T cells enriched from blood (not recorded which). The rearrangement uses TRBV6-5 and TRBJ1-3; possible D gene TRBD1, 5 bases. CDR3 region: CASTASGTGNTIYF. CDR3 sequence (DNA): TGTGCCAGCACCGCTTCAGGGACTGGAAACACCATATATTTT.